The entry that follows covers one T cell receptor beta chain sequence. In this sample, this clonotype turned up a few times. The specificity of this receptor is unknown. No much larger clonotype is one base removed from it; base qualities were not supplied. The sample is drawn from a study of T-cell memory formation after mild COVID-19 (dated by TCRdb to about 2021). With regard to the full study: TCR sequence clusters from the two donors were found to be largely donor specific. T-cell clones expanding and contracting after mild COVID-19 in a couple of donors were tracked by longitudinal TCRalpha and TCRbeta repertoire sequencing. The cohort comprised two young, previously healthy adult volunteers, one female and one male.

The sample was run on an Illumina NovaSeq 6000. Using 5'RACE with constant-segment primers, TCRalpha and TCRbeta cDNA libraries were constructed, with sample barcodes and unique molecular identifiers added in the process. RNA was extracted from every sample with Trizol reagent. Libraries were amplified in two PCR steps, with a second sample barcode and Illumina TruSeq adapters added in the second step. Sequencing of libraries was performed on an Illumina NovaSeq with 2 x 150 bp paired-end reads. For the original study's pipeline: The reads were demultiplexed and collapsed into UMI-guided consensus sequences using migec v1.2.7. Using mixcr v2.1.11, UMI consensuses were aligned to TRA and TRB V and J templates and then assembled into clonotypes. Clonotypes were classified as expanded or contracted when called significant by both edgeR and NoisET, with noise models trained on biological replicates. For edgeR calls, a false discovery rate-adjusted p below 0.01 and a log2 fold-change threshold of 1 were applied. PCA with hierarchical clustering of max-normalized trajectories of the 1000 most abundant clonotypes was used as exploratory dynamics analysis. The CD4 or CD8 phenotype of responding clones was assigned using the separately sequenced CD4+ and CD8+ repertoires. TCRdb trimmed the raw reads at Q25, called clones with MiXCR and kept productive beta chains. Duplicate CDR3 protein sequences are folded into a single record with the most common DNA and genes. TCRdb, rather than the study authors, made the V and J calls. For this sample there are 100,000 to 140,000 distinct CDR3 sequences; over 13% appear just once. Jointly, the top ten make up around 43% of the sample.

On the study overall, not on this receptor specifically: Whether the second-wave clones peaking on day 37 were SARS-CoV-2 specific was not confirmed. Contracting CD4+ clones were found mainly in CM and EM memory subsets, while CD8+ clones were enriched in EMRA. Balanced CD4/CD8 phenotypes were observed for clones contracting from day 15 to 85, whereas a bias towards CD4+ was observed for a second wave of clones expanding from day 15 to 37. Some responding clones were found in pre-infection memory, which suggests that pre-existing cross-reactive memory T cells took part in the SARS-CoV-2 response. The study included only a couple of mild cases, and larger cohorts that include severe cases with pre-infection samples were judged to be necessary.

Ficoll-Paque density gradient centrifugation was used to isolate PBMCs. From the cysteine up to the phenylalanine, the CDR3 has a length of 11 residues. Of the read, only the CDR3 DNA is kept; its 33 bases are in frame from base 1. CDR1 SQVTM and CDR2 ANQGSEA were looked up in the germline V gene. V loses 5 bases of germline sequence and J loses 1 base, and the interval between the two ends is 5 bases. This clonotype originated in a man in his late teens or twenties who had mild COVID-19 (a few samples of this study predate the infection). The sample titles of this study are shuffled in the database, so cell type and time point are left out; the donor was told from shared clones. The sample consisted of PBMCs or a T cell subset sorted from them (not recorded which). The chain is encoded by TRBV29-1 joined to TRBJ1-1; the D gene is not confidently resolved. CDR3 region: CSVRGNTEAFF. The DNA sequence is given as TGCAGCGTTCGGGGGAACACTGAAGCTTTCTTT.